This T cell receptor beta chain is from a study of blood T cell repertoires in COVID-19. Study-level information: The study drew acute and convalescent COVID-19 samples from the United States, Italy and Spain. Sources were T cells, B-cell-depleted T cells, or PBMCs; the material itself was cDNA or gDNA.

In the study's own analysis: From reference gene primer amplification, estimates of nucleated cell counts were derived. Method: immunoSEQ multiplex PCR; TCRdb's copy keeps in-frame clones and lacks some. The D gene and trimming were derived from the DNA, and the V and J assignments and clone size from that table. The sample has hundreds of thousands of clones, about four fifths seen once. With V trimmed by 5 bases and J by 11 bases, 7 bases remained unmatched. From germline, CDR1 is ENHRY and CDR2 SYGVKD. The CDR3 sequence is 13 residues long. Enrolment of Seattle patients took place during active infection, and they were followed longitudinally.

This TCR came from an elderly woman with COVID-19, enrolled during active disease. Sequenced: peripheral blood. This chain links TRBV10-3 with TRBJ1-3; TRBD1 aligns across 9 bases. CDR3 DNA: TGTGCCATCAGTTGGGACAGGGATAGATCCATATATTTT. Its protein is CAISWDRDRSIYF.